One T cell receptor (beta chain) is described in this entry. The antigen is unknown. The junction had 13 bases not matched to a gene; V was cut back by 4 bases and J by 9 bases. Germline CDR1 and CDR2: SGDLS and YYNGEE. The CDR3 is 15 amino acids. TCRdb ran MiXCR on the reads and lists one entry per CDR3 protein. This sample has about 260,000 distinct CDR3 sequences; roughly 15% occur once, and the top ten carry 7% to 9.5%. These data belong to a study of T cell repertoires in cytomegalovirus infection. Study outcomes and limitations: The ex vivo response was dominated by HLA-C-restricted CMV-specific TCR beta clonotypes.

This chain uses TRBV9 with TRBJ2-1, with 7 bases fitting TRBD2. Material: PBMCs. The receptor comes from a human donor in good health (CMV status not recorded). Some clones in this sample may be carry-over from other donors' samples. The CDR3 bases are TGTGCCAGCAGCCATAGATCAGGACTAGAAGTTGAGCAGTTCTTC. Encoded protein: CASSHRSGLEVEQFF. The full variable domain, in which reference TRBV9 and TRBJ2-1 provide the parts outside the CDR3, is DSGVTQTPKHLITATGQRVTLRCSPRSGDLSVYWYQQSLDQGLQFLIQYYNGEERAKGNILERFSAQQFPDLHSELNLSSLELGDSALYFCASSHRSGLEVEQFFGPGTRLTVL.